This T cell receptor (beta chain) was obtained from a study of T cells after yellow fever vaccination (dated by TCRdb to about 2019). Looking at the study overall: Libraries from fractions with low cell numbers were prepared with the SMART-Seq v4 Ultra Low Input RNA kit. Bulk TCR alpha and beta repertoires were sequenced longitudinally to track T-cell clones before and after primary and booster YFV17D yellow fever vaccination. Two healthy male donors, one aged 18 to 30 and one aged 30 to 40 years, made up the cohort. Blood was collected at multiple timepoints before and after primary and secondary immunization, and bulk PBMC replicates and cell subsets were isolated.

TCR cDNA was synthesized by 5'RACE template switching, which introduced a universal primer site and unique molecular identifiers. cDNA synthesis was primed from both the TCR alpha and TCR beta constant segments. Library amplification used two PCR steps, and the second PCR step added sample barcodes and sequencing adapters. Sequencing of libraries was performed on Illumina HiSeq 2500 (2x100 bp) or NovaSeq (2x150 bp). Turning to the authors' computational methods: MIGEC handled demultiplexing of reads and collapsing into UMI consensus sequences, while MiXCR performed V(D)J alignment. Using edgeR on replicate PBMC samples, clonotypes were called vaccine-responding if FDR was below 0.01 and the log2 fold change was above 5 up to day 15. CD4 or CD8 identity was assigned to each bulk clonotype according to whether the clonotype was present at higher abundance in the sequenced CD4 repertoire or the sequenced CD8 repertoire. The raw public data were reprocessed by TCRdb itself: fastp quality trimming at Q25, MiXCR clonotype calling, in-frame beta chains only. Each record represents a unique CDR3 protein, reported with the most common genes and DNA among its rows. TCRdb, not the authors, supplied the V and J calls. For this sample there are 300,000 or so distinct CDR3 sequences; around 7% appear just once. Of the sample, 18% is held by the ten largest clones.

The CDR1 and CDR2 encoded by the germline V gene are LGHNA and YSLEER. From cysteine to phenylalanine, the CDR3 is 16 amino acids long. Only the CDR3 part of the read is kept: 48 bases, read in frame from the first base. Trimming costs V 0 bases and J 4 bases, and their ends lie 15 bases apart. Details on this clonotype: Its binding antigen is unknown. It has no much larger one-base neighbor in the sample; base qualities were not kept.

Study-wide conclusions, independent of this receptor: Compared with the primary T-cell response, the secondary T-cell response was weaker but faster, peaking on day 5 rather than day 15. After the booster, most of the clones that had expanded following primary vaccination were detected again (just under 97% of CD4 and around 87% of CD8), which suggests that memory was broadly maintained. FACS-sorted repertoires could contain abundant contaminating clonotypes from the bulk population, so computational filtering was required. A small fraction of clonotypes showed up in both the CD4 and CD8 compartments, probably as a result of convergent recombination. The study included only two donors, which limits how far the findings can be generalized.

In the paper's terms, the treatment or condition label means: live attenuated yellow fever vaccine strain. Two biological replicates of bulk PBMCs were collected at each blood-draw timepoint. PBMCs were isolated from peripheral blood using a standard Ficoll-Paque protocol. TriZol was used to extract RNA from bulk PBMCs, from CD4 and CD8 fractions, and from dextramer-positive and dextramer-negative fractions. The source material was PBMCs, sampled about 41 days after the first yellow fever vaccination. The sequence derives from a man aged 18 to 29 who received the YFV17D yellow fever vaccine. The sequence joins TRBV4-3 to TRBJ2-5, with the D call tentatively TRBD1 or TRBD2, each fitting 5 bases. The nucleotide sequence is TGCGCCAGCAGCCAAGATGTCGTCCGGGGCAGAGAGACCCAGTACTTC. Its product reads: CASSQDVVRGRETQYF.